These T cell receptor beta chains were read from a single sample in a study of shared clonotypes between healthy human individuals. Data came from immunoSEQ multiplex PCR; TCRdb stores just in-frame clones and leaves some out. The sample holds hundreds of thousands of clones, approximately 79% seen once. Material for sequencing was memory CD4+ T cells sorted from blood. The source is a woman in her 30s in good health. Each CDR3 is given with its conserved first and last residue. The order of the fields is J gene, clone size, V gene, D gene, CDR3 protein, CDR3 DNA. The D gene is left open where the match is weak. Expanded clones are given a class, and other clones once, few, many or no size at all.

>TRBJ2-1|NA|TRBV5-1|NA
CASSLLEDEQFF
TGCGCCAGCAGCTTGTTGGAAGATGAGCAGTTCTTC
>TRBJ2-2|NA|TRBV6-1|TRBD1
CASSDRARTGELFF
TGTGCCAGCAGCGACAGGGCTCGGACCGGGGAGCTGTTTTTT
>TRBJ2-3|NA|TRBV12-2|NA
CASRFSIGLAGTSTDTQYF
TGTGCAAGTCGCTTCTCGATCGGACTGGCGGGCACTAGCACAGATACGCAGTATTTT
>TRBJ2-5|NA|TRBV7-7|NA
CASSFGVGETQYF
TGTGCCAGCAGCTTTGGGGTGGGAGAGACCCAGTACTTC
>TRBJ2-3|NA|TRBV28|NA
CASSAGTGAGDTQYF
TGTGCCAGCAGTGCCGGGACCGGGGCGGGAGATACGCAGTATTTT
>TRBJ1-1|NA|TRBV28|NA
CASSLGWSGMNTEAFF
TGTGCCAGCAGTTTAGGGTGGTCAGGGATGAACACTGAAGCTTTCTTT
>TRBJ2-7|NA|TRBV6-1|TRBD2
CASNRLAGYEQYF
TGTGCCAGCAATCGGCTAGCGGGATACGAGCAGTACTTC
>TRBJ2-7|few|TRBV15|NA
CATSRALQQTEQYF
TGTGCCACCAGCAGAGCACTTCAGCAAACCGAGCAGTACTTC
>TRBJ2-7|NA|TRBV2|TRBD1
CASSTGTGTYEQYF
TGTGCCAGCAGCACCGGGACAGGGACCTACGAGCAGTACTTC
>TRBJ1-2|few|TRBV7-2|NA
CASNPKGTQAGGAGYTF
TGTGCCAGCAACCCTAAGGGAACACAGGCGGGCGGTGCTGGCTACACCTTC
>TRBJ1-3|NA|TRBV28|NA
CASSLKGMAGNTIYF
TGTGCCAGCAGTTTAAAGGGGATGGCTGGAAACACCATATATTTT
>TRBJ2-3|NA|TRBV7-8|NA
CASSHGDGPSTDTQYF
TGTGCCAGCAGCCACGGTGACGGACCTAGCACAGATACGCAGTATTTT
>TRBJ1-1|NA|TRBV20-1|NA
CSVPGNTEAFF
TGCAGTGTACCCGGGAACACTGAAGCTTTCTTT
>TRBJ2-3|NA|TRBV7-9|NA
CASSFWRGAASTDTQYF
TGTGCCAGCAGCTTTTGGCGAGGGGCCGCTAGCACAGATACGCAGTATTTT
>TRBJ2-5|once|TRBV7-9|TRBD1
CASSFSGQQETQYF
TGTGCCAGCAGCTTCTCGGGACAGCAAGAGACCCAGTACTTC
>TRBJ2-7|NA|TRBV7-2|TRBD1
CASSLQGWEQYF
TGTGCCAGCAGTTTACAGGGGTGGGAGCAGTACTTC
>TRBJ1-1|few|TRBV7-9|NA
CASSPLQGTYVEAFF
TGTGCCAGCAGCCCATTACAGGGAACCTACGTGGAAGCTTTCTTT
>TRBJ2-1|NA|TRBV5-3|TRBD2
CARSLDPSGSYNEQFF
TGTGCCAGAAGCTTGGACCCTAGCGGGAGCTACAATGAGCAGTTCTTC
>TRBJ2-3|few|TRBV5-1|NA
CASSLGTVGDTQYF
TGCGCCAGCAGCTTGGGGACAGTTGGAGATACGCAGTATTTT
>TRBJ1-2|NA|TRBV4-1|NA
CASSPTGGYGYTF
TGCGCCAGCAGCCCCACGGGAGGCTATGGCTACACCTTC
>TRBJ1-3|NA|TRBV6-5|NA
CASRGDYGNTIYF
TGTGCCAGCAGGGGCGACTATGGAAACACCATATATTTT
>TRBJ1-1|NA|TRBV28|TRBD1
CASRTGVGSTEAFF
TGTGCCAGCAGGACAGGGGTAGGGAGCACTGAAGCTTTCTTT
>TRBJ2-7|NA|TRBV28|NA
CASSTPGRDLEQYF
TGTGCCAGCAGTACCCCGGGAAGGGACCTCGAGCAGTACTTC
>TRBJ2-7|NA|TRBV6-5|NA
CASSYASTGYEQYF
TGTGCCAGCAGTTACGCATCAACAGGGTACGAGCAGTACTTC
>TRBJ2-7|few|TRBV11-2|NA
CASSLFAEQYF
TGTGCCAGCAGCTTATTCGCCGAGCAGTACTTC
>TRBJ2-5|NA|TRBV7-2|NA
CASSGIRLPKQETQYF
TGTGCCAGCAGCGGAATACGACTACCAAAACAAGAGACCCAGTACTTC
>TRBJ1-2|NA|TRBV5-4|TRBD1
CASSLARGQGSGYTF
TGTGCCAGCAGCTTGGCCAGAGGACAGGGGTCCGGCTACACCTTC
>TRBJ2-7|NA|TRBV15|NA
CATSGGPASYEQYF
TGTGCCACCAGCGGCGGACCGGCCTCCTACGAGCAGTACTTC
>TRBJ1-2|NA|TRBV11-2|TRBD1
CASSSTGNYGYTF
TGTGCCAGCAGCTCGACAGGGAACTATGGCTACACCTTC
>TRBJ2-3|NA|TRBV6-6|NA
CASRPSKGRQYF
TGTGCCAGCAGACCGTCTAAGGGCAGGCAGTATTTT
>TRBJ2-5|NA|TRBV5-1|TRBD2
CASSRGGLAAQETQYF
TGCGCCAGCAGCCGAGGGGGACTAGCGGCCCAAGAGACCCAGTACTTC
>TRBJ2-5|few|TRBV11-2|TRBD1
CASSLGQGMAETQYF
TGTGCCAGCAGCCTAGGACAGGGGATGGCGGAGACCCAGTACTTC
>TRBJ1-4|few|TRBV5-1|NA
CASSLAVGATEKLFF
TGCGCCAGCAGCTTGGCCGTTGGGGCTACTGAAAAACTGTTTTTT
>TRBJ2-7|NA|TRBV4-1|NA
CASSQDPLDGAYEQYF
TGCGCCAGCAGCCAAGATCCGCTTGACGGAGCCTACGAGCAGTACTTC
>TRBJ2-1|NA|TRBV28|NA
CASRTEGKASYNEQFF
TGTGCCAGCAGAACTGAGGGGAAAGCTTCTTACAATGAGCAGTTCTTC
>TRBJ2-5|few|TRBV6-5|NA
CASSYTGYRETQYF
TGTGCCAGCAGTTATACGGGGTACAGGGAGACCCAGTACTTC
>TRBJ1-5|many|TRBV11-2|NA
CASSLEGQPQHF
TGTGCCAGCAGCTTAGAAGGTCAGCCCCAGCATTTT
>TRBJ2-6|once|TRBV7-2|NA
CASSLLGAGANVLTF
TGTGCCAGCAGCTTACTGGGAGCTGGGGCCAACGTCCTGACTTTC
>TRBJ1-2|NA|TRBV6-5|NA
CASSYSGSYGYTF
TGTGCCAGCAGTTACTCGGGTTCCTATGGCTACACCTTC
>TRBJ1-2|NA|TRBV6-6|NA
CASTNAPPVDYGYTF
TGTGCCAGCACCAACGCGCCCCCCGTAGACTATGGCTACACCTTC
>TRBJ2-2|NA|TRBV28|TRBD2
CASSSAGLMNTGELFF
TGTGCCAGCAGTTCAGCGGGACTGATGAACACCGGGGAGCTGTTTTTT
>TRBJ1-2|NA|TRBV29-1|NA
CSVVGPGNYGYTF
TGCAGCGTTGTAGGACCGGGGAACTATGGCTACACCTTC
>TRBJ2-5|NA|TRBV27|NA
CASRTGPQETQYF
TGTGCCAGCAGGACAGGACCTCAAGAGACCCAGTACTTC
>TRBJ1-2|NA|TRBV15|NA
CATSSGANYGYTF
TGTGCCACCAGCAGCGGGGCTAACTATGGCTACACCTTC
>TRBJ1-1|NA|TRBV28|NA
CASSLGTKAFF
TGTGCCAGCAGTTTAGGGACAAAGGCTTTCTTT
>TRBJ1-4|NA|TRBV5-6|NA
CASSSAGLGEKLFF
TGTGCCAGCAGCTCTGCAGGGTTAGGAGAAAAACTGTTTTTT
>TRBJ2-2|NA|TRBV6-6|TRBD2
CASSRSGRDTGELFF
TGTGCCAGCAGCCGTAGCGGGAGGGACACCGGGGAGCTGTTTTTT
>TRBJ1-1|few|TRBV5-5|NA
CASSYYGGLNTEAFF
TGTGCCAGCAGCTACTACGGGGGCCTGAACACTGAAGCTTTCTTT
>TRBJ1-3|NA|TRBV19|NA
CASKGLADSGNTIYF
TGTGCCAGTAAGGGACTCGCAGATTCTGGAAACACCATATATTTT
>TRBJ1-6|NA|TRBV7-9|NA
CASSFYPANNSPLHF
TGTGCCAGCAGCTTTTATCCAGCAAATAATTCACCCCTCCACTTT
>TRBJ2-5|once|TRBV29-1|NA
CSVADRAQYF
TGCAGCGTCGCCGACCGGGCCCAGTACTTC
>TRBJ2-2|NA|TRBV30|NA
CAWSSQGTAFTGELFF
TGTGCCTGGAGTTCCCAGGGCACGGCGTTCACCGGGGAGCTGTTTTTT
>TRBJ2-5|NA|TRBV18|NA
CASSPYQETQYF
TGTGCCAGCTCCCCGTACCAAGAGACCCAGTACTTC